The present entry profiles one T cell receptor beta chain with its context. The antigen is unknown. During the collection period, no donor immune events like infections were recorded. The data stem from a study of identifying expanded T cells in peripheral blood. The CDR3 is made up of 15 amino acids. Trimming removed 0 bases at V and 1 base at J, with 9 bases between. Germline CDR1 reads LNHNV; CDR2 reads YYDKDF (reference sequence). The data were produced by immunoSEQ multiplex PCR, yet TCRdb's version contains in-frame clones alone and is incomplete. The table has approximately 97,000 clones, more than 70% seen once. Study results and caveats: Technical replicates showed around 1.2 changed clones; two weeks 15 to 20; four weeks 19.

The sample consisted of blood. The receptor comes from a person between 18 and 75 years old in good health. The chain has TRBV15 and TRBJ1-1; the D is unclear. CDR3 sequence (DNA): TGTGCCACCAGCAGAGATATATCCCCGAACACTGAAGCTTTCTTT. Amino acid sequence: CATSRDISPNTEAFF.